Following are 31 T cell receptor beta chains from one sample sequenced in a study of blood T cell repertoires in COVID-19. The assay was immunoSEQ multiplex PCR, and TCRdb's table has in-frame clones only and misses some. The data contain around 220,000 clones, 75% to 95% of them seen just once; the ten biggest clones take up 1.9%. The sequenced material came from PBMCs or T cells enriched from blood (not recorded which). All receptors derive from a woman aged 18-30 years who had recovered from COVID-19.

The chain joins TRBV10-3 to TRBJ2-1; a weak D match, TRBD1 (6 bases). This CDR3 has 14 amino acids. Trimming pared 10 bases from V and 1 base from J, leaving 14 bases between. CDR1 and CDR2 from the germline V gene are ENHRY and SYGVKD. Here the CDR3 DNA reads TGTGCCAGCAGACAGGTGGGTTCCTACAATGAGCAGTTCTTC. It is translated as CASRQVGSYNEQFF.

This clone was recorded once. The chain links TRBV5-1 to TRBJ2-1; TRBD2 matches at 12 bases. The CDR3 is 15 amino acids. Germline V gene lookup returns CDR1 SGHRS and CDR2 YFSETQ. V gave up 6 bases and J gave up 6 bases; unmatched junction bases: 7. CDR3: CASTSGLAGFNEQFF. In nucleotides, the CDR3 is TGCGCCAGCACTTCTGGACTAGCGGGGTTCAATGAGCAGTTCTTC.

V usage is TRBV4-3 and J usage is TRBJ2-5; 7 positions match TRBD2. The CDR3 consists of 15 residues. Germline V gene lookup returns CDR1 LGHNA and CDR2 YSLEER. Trimming at V came to 1 base and at J to 4 bases, leaving 6 bases not matched to a gene. The CDR3 sequence: CASSQGRGSRETQYF. The CDR3 nucleotides read TGCGCCAGCAGCCAAGGGCGGGGGAGTCGAGAGACCCAGTACTTC.

V and J are TRBV5-1 and TRBJ2-2, with a tentative D call TRBD1 (6 bases). The V end was cut by 4 bases, the J end by 3 bases, with 16 bases between. CDR1 and CDR2 (germline): SGHRS, YFSETQ. The CDR3 runs 16 residues. The CDR3, as DNA: TGCGCCAGCAGCGAAAGTGTACAGGGATACACCGGGGAGCTGTTTTTT. It yields the protein CASSESVQGYTGELFF. Based on the CDR3 plus reference TRBV5-1 and TRBJ2-2, the full variable domain is KAGVTQTPRYLIKTRGQQVTLSCSPISGHRSVSWYQQTPGQGLQFLFEYFSETQRNKGNFPGRFSGRQFSNSRSEMNVSTLELGDSALYLCASSESVQGYTGELFFGEGSRLTVL.

The V gene is TRBV11-2, the J gene TRBJ2-1; no clear D. The CDR3 extends over 13 amino acids. V lost 0 bases to trimming and J lost 7 bases, with 7 bases between them. Germline V CDR1 and CDR2: SGHAT, FQNNGV. The CDR3 loop reads CASSLDALNEQFF. CDR3 bases: TGTGCCAGCAGCTTAGATGCGCTAAATGAGCAGTTCTTC.

This chain links TRBV3-1 (or the pseudogene TRBV3-2) with TRBJ1-1, with D perhaps TRBD1 (5 bases). Trimming removed 1 base at V and 11 bases at J, with 14 bases between. The CDR3 runs 13 residues. Germline V gene data show CDR1 as LGHDT and CDR2 as YNNKEL (reference sequence). The CDR3 here is CASSQGRRGAAFF. Written as DNA, the CDR3 is TGTGCCAGCAGCCAAGGTAGGAGGGGCGCGGCTTTCTTT.

J is TRBJ2-7 and V is TRBV5-1; perhaps TRBD1 as D (6 bases). The germline V gene encodes CDR1 SGHRS and CDR2 YFSETQ. The ends were cut back, 2 bases at V and 2 bases at J, with 14 bases in the middle. The CDR3 sequence is 15 residues long. The CDR3 nucleotides read TGCGCCAGCAGCTTCCTGGACAGCTACACCTACGAGCAGTACTTC. Encoded protein: CASSFLDSYTYEQYF. The variable domain in full, completed from reference TRBV5-1 and TRBJ2-7, reads KAGVTQTPRYLIKTRGQQVTLSCSPISGHRSVSWYQQTPGQGLQFLFEYFSETQRNKGNFPGRFSGRQFSNSRSEMNVSTLELGDSALYLCASSFLDSYTYEQYFGPGTRLTVT.

A single count supports this clone. The rearrangement joins TRBV28 to TRBJ1-2; 8 bases align to TRBD1. The CDR3 extends over 14 amino acids. Germline-derived CDR1 and CDR2 are MDHEN and SYDVKM. Trimming took 8 bases from V and 0 from J; bases not matched to a gene: 5. The CDR3 DNA is TGTGCCAGCGCGACAGGGGTTCCTAACTATGGCTACACCTTC. Protein: CASATGVPNYGYTF.

This chain uses TRBV6-5 with TRBJ1-1; weak D call: TRBD1 (5 bases). V lost 7 bases, J lost 0 bases, and 12 bases lay in between. CDR3 length equals 14 residues. Per the germline V gene, CDR1 is MNHEY and CDR2 is SVGAGI. The DNA for the CDR3 is TGTGCCAGCAAGACCGGGACTATGAACACTGAAGCTTTCTTT. It encodes CASKTGTMNTEAFF.

The CDR3, as DNA: TGTGCCAGCAGCTTATCACAGGCTAAATCCTACAATGAGCAGTTCTTC. The encoded protein is CASSLSQAKSYNEQFF. The chain is built from TRBV7-9 and TRBJ2-1, with D tentatively TRBD1 (5 bases). The ends were cut back, 2 bases at V and 1 base at J, with 12 bases in the middle. The CDR3 is 16 residues long. Germline CDR1 and CDR2: SEHNR and FQNEAQ (reference sequence).

The chain links TRBV2 to TRBJ2-3; perhaps TRBD2 as D (5 bases). Trimming shortened V by 3 bases and J by 3 bases, and 7 bases separated the two germline ends. CDR1 and CDR2 from the germline V gene are SNHLY and FYNNEI. This CDR3 spans 13 amino acids. DNA for the CDR3: TGTGCCAGCAGTGAGACTACAACAGATACGCAGTATTTT. It codes for CASSETTTDTQYF. Filled out from reference TRBV2 and TRBJ2-3, the complete variable domain reads EPEVTQTPSHQVTQMGQEVILRCVPISNHLYFYWYRQILGQKVEFLVSFYNNEISEKSEIFDDQFSVERPDGSNFTLKIRSTKLEDSAMYFCASSETTTDTQYFGPGTRLTVL.

This chain joins TRBV6-5 and TRBJ2-2; 10 bases align to TRBD2. The V gene end was trimmed by 6 bases and the J gene end by 7 bases; junction bases not matched to a gene: 8. CDR1 is MNHEY, CDR2 SVGAGI, per germline. The CDR3 runs 15 residues. CDR3 bases: TGTGCCAGCAGGAGCGGGGGGGCTAATAGCGGGGAGCTGTTTTTT. Translated: CASRSGGANSGELFF.

This clone was observed a few times. In the same sample, other DNA sequences code for this CDR3. The chain employs TRBV7-2 and TRBJ1-2; 8 bases line up with TRBD1. The CDR3 runs 14 residues. V dropped 5 bases and J dropped 5; count of bases not matched to a gene: 7. CDR1 SGHTA and CDR2 FQGNSA come from the germline V gene. The CDR3 sequence is CASSADRGPYGYTF. The DNA for the CDR3 is TGTGCCAGCAGCGCCGACAGGGGCCCTTATGGCTACACCTTC.

CDR3 coding DNA: TGTGCCAGCTCCCCAGGGCTGCAAACGAACTATGGCTACACCTTC. It encodes CASSPGLQTNYGYTF. The rearrangement uses TRBV18 and TRBJ1-2, with D perhaps TRBD1 (5 bases). CDR1 KGHSH and CDR2 LQKENI come from the germline V gene. V was clipped by 6 bases and J by 2 bases, with 16 bases between them. The CDR3 loop spans 15 amino acids. Full variable domain (outside the CDR3, taken from reference TRBV18 and TRBJ1-2): NAGVMQNPRHLVRRRGQEARLRCSPMKGHSHVYWYRQLPEEGLKFMVYLQKENIIDESGMPKERFSAEFPKEGPSILRIQQVVRGDSAAYFCASSPGLQTNYGYTFGSGTRLTVV.

This chain uses TRBV7-3 with TRBJ1-1, with TRBD1 identical over 7 bases. Germline loops: CDR1 SGHTA, CDR2 FQGTGA. This CDR3 is 15 amino acids long. J gave up 4 bases and V 0 bases, and 5 bases lay outside the gene matches. The CDR3 DNA reads TGTGCCAGCAGCTTAACGGGCCAGGGGGGCACTGAAGCTTTCTTT. This translates into CASSLTGQGGTEAFF.

The gene calls are TRBV4-2 and TRBJ2-1; 8 bases match TRBD2. CDR1 and CDR2 (germline): LGHNA, YNFKEQ. V lost 4 bases to trimming and J lost 6 bases; unmatched junction nucleotides: 8. CDR3 length: 15 amino acids. The CDR3 region has the DNA TGTGCCAGCAGCCCACCGATGACTAGCGCCAATGAGCAGTTCTTC. It encodes CASSPPMTSANEQFF.

V and J are TRBV6-5 and TRBJ1-4; D is perhaps TRBD1 (5 bases). Per germline, CDR1 MNHEY and CDR2 SVGAGI. The CDR3 loop spans 14 amino acids. The V end lost 2 bases, the J end lost 4 bases, and 8 bases lay between the germline ends. This chain's CDR3 is CASSYRGSNEKLFF. The DNA for the CDR3 is TGTGCCAGCAGTTACCGGGGGAGTAATGAAAAACTGTTTTTT.

This sequence joins TRBV4-1 and TRBJ1-2, with a weak D call TRBD1 (6 bases). Trimming removed 2 bases from V and 8 bases from J, with 21 bases in between. This CDR3 has 16 residues. The germline V gene encodes CDR1 MGHRA and CDR2 YSYEKL. CDR3 protein: CASSQLGQGYVRGYTF. The CDR3 region has the DNA TGCGCCAGCAGCCAATTAGGGCAGGGGTATGTTCGCGGCTACACCTTC.

The CDR3 sequence: CASSIELGLKPFGTEAFF. The CDR3 nucleotides read TGTGCCAGTAGTATAGAGCTGGGCCTAAAACCTTTTGGAACTGAAGCTTTCTTT. The chain uses TRBV19 and TRBJ1-1; D remains unclear. Trimming pared 0 bases from V and 5 bases from J, leaving 22 bases between. CDR3 length equals 18 residues. Per germline, CDR1 LNHDA and CDR2 SQIVND (reference sequence).

CDR3 sequence reads: CASSQRGQGNSPLHF. The CDR3 nucleotides read TGTGCCAGCAGCCAAAGAGGACAGGGAAATTCACCCCTCCACTTT. The chain links TRBV3-1 (or the pseudogene TRBV3-2) to TRBJ1-6; 8 bases fit TRBD1. The V gene's germline CDR1 is LGHDT and CDR2 YNNKEL (reference sequence). The CDR3 contains 15 residues. V shed 2 bases and J 7 bases; nucleotides not matched to a gene: 4.

The CDR3 DNA is TGTGCCAGCAGTTTTCGGCGGGCAGGCTTCAATCAGCCCCAGCATTTT. This sequence encodes CASSFRRAGFNQPQHF. This chain links TRBV28 with TRBJ1-5; D gene uncertain. Germline loops: CDR1 MDHEN, CDR2 SYDVKM. V gave up 3 bases and J gave up 3 bases, with 15 bases separating them. This CDR3 is 16 amino acids long. The entire variable domain, with the rest obtained from reference TRBV28 and TRBJ1-5, is as follows: DVKVTQSSRYLVKRTGEKVFLECVQDMDHENMFWYRQDPGLGLRLIYFSYDVKMKEKGDIPEGYSVSREKKERFSLILESASTNQTSMYLCASSFRRAGFNQPQHFGDGTRLSIL.

The chain uses TRBV10-3 and TRBJ2-7; TRBD1 aligns across 10 bases. The CDR3 loop spans 13 amino acids. CDR1 is ENHRY and CDR2 is SYGVKD in the germline V gene. J gave up 6 bases and V 5 bases, and 4 bases lay outside the gene matches. CDR3 residues: CAISPGQGFEQYF. CDR3 nucleotides: TGTGCCATCAGTCCGGGACAGGGGTTCGAGCAGTACTTC.

This chain connects TRBV27 to TRBJ1-2; D ambiguous. Per the germline V gene, CDR1 is MNHEY and CDR2 is SMNVEV (reference sequence). V was clipped by 6 bases and J by 6 bases, with 14 bases between them. The CDR3 is 13 residues long. CDR3 in DNA: TGTGCCAGCAGGGGAGGGTCGATCGATGGCTACACCTTC. It codes for CASRGGSIDGYTF.

V is TRBV19 and J is TRBJ1-5; TRBD1 agrees at 7 bases. CDR1 is LNHDA, CDR2 SQIVND, per germline (reference sequence). The V and J ends lost 8 bases and 5 bases, in that order; junction bases with no gene match: 3. This CDR3 is 12 amino acids long. CDR3 nucleotide sequence: TGTGCCAGTCGAGGGGGCCATCAGCCCCAGCATTTT. Translating gives CASRGGHQPQHF.

The gene calls are TRBV15 and TRBJ1-2; D remains ambiguous. The CDR3 contains 13 residues. Germline CDR1 reads LNHNV; CDR2 reads YYDKDF (reference sequence). Between the trimmed V and J ends, which lost 5 bases and 11 bases, there was a span of 18 bases. Written as DNA, the CDR3 is TGTGCCACCAGCTCCACATCCTTTTTGTGGTACACCTTC. Its translation is CATSSTSFLWYTF.

V and J are TRBV11-3 and TRBJ2-7; 7 bases align to TRBD1. With V trimmed by 5 bases and J by 2 bases, 9 bases remained unmatched. CDR1 SGHNT and CDR2 YENEEA come from the germline V gene. The CDR3 is 15 residues long. CDR3 loop: CASSPWTGKTYEQYF. The CDR3 bases are TGTGCCAGCAGCCCCTGGACAGGCAAGACCTACGAGCAGTACTTC.

The CDR3 region has the DNA TGTGCCAGCAGCCAAGACCTTGCGCAGGCAGATACGCAGTATTTT. The encoded protein is CASSQDLAQADTQYF. The J gene is TRBJ2-3, the V gene TRBV4-2; D not certain. The CDR3 has 15 residues. The germline V gene encodes CDR1 LGHNA and CDR2 YNFKEQ. V was clipped by 0 bases and J by 4 bases, with 11 bases between them.

The chain recombines TRBV5-5 with TRBJ2-1; TRBD1 might be the D (6 bases). V shed 4 bases and J shed 5 bases, with 10 bases lying between them. Germline V gene lookup returns CDR1 SGHKS and CDR2 YYEKEE (reference sequence). This CDR3 spans 13 amino acids. The CDR3 is CASSIGQNNEQFF. The CDR3 bases are TGTGCCAGCAGCATCGGACAGAACAATGAGCAGTTCTTC.

J is TRBJ1-2 and V is TRBV5-1; the match to TRBD1 covers 7 bases. The CDR3 has 14 residues. Germline V gene sequence: CDR1 SGHRS, CDR2 YFSETQ. J was trimmed by 4 bases and V by 3 bases; bases with no gene match: 6. The CDR3 is CASSSDRALYGYTF. Written as DNA, the CDR3 is TGCGCCAGCAGCTCCGACAGGGCTCTCTATGGCTACACCTTC.

This clone occurred once. The chain is built from TRBV13 and TRBJ1-1; D perhaps matches TRBD1 (5 bases). The CDR3 consists of 14 residues. Deletions cut 4 bases from V and 4 bases from J, with 13 bases between. The germline V gene encodes CDR1 PRHDT and CDR2 FYEKMQ (reference sequence). The CDR3 here is CASSSGGLTTEAFF. CDR3 DNA sequence: TGTGCCAGCAGCTCCGGGGGGTTGACCACTGAAGCTTTCTTT.

CDR3 sequence reads: CASRWDLGDYGYTF. In nucleotides, the CDR3 is TGCGCCAGCAGATGGGATCTAGGGGACTATGGCTACACCTTC. The chain couples TRBV5-1 to TRBJ1-2, with a weak D call TRBD1 (5 bases). With 5 bases removed from V and 3 bases from J, the gap between germline ends came to 14 bases. Germline V CDR1 and CDR2: SGHRS, YFSETQ. This CDR3 is built from 14 residues.